This T cell receptor beta chain was identified during a study of graft-versus-host responses after intestinal transplantation. The study, taken as a whole, reports: There was an association between peak levels of circulating GvH clones and early post-transplant HvG declines.

With 3 bases removed from V and 10 bases from J, the gap between germline ends came to 22 bases. Germline V CDR1 and CDR2: MNHEY, SVGAGI. The CDR3 consists of 16 residues. Some clones are missing from TCRdb's copy, which holds only in-frame ones; the method was immunoSEQ multiplex PCR. This sample carries 12,000 or so clones, about 30% of them seen once, and the ten largest clones take roughly 3.2%. Co-plated with roughly 200,000 CFSE-labeled responder cells were roughly 200,000 irradiated, violet-dye-labeled stimulator cells. This specimen consisted of alloreactive CD8+ T cells from a mixed lymphocyte reaction culture, obtained before intestinal transplant. Subset meaning: CFSE-low proliferating T cells sorted from roughly 6-day pre-transplant mixed lymphocyte reaction (GvH or HvG direction). This TCR came from a human patient who received an intestinal transplant. V gene TRBV6-5 combines with J gene TRBJ2-1, with D hard to call. In DNA form, the CDR3 reads TGTGCCAGCAGTTATTGGGTGGTTGACCCCTTGAGGGAGCAGTTCTTC. This gives the protein CASSYWVVDPLREQFF.